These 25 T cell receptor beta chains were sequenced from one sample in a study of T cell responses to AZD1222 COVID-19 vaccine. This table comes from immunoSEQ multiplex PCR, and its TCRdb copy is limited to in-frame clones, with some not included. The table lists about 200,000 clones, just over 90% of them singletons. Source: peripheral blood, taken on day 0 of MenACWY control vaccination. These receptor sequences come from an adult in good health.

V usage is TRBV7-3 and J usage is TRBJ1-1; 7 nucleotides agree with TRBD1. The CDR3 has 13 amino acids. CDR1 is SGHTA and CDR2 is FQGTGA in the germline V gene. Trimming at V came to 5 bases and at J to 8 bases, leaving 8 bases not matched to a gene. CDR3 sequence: CASSRDRVAEAFF. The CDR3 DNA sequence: TGTGCCAGCAGCCGAGACAGGGTGGCCGAAGCTTTCTTT.

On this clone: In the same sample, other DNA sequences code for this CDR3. The CDR3 DNA is TGTGCCAGCAGCCCCCAGGGATTCGGCGGCTACACCTTC. Translated, it gives CASSPQGFGGYTF. This chain links TRBV7-9 with TRBJ1-2, with TRBD1 as a possible D gene (5 bases). The V end lost 5 bases, the J end lost 8 bases, and 15 bases lay between the germline ends. Germline V gene lookup returns CDR1 SEHNR and CDR2 FQNEAQ (reference sequence). The CDR3 extends over 13 amino acids.

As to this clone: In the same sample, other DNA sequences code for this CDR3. Here the CDR3 reads CAWSPYSNQPQHF. As DNA, the CDR3 is TGTGCCTGGAGCCCTTATAGCAATCAGCCCCAGCATTTT. The chain employs TRBV30 and TRBJ1-5, with unresolved D. This CDR3 is built from 13 residues. The germline V and J ends were trimmed by 3 bases and 0 bases, with 6 bases remaining between them. Germline CDR1 reads GTSNPN; CDR2 reads SVGIG (reference sequence).

CDR3 protein: CATFGGSSYNEQFF. The CDR3 DNA follows: TGTGCCACCTTCGGGGGAAGCTCCTACAATGAGCAGTTCTTC. The V call is TRBV6-5, the J call TRBJ2-1; a weak D match, TRBD2 (6 bases). Trimming took 10 bases from V and 0 from J, leaving 13 bases between them. CDR1 MNHEY and CDR2 SVGAGI come from the germline V gene. This CDR3 has 14 amino acids.

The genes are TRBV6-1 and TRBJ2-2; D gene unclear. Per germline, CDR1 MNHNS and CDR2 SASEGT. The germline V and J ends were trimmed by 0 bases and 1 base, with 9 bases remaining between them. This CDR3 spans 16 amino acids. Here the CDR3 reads CASSEALALNTGELFF. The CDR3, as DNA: TGTGCCAGCAGTGAAGCCCTCGCTTTGAACACCGGGGAGCTGTTTTTT.

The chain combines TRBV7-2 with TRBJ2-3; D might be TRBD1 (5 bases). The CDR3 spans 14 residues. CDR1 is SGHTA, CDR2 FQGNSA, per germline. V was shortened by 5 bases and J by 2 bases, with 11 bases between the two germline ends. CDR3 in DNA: TGTGCCAGCAGCGACAGCTACTTCACAGATACGCAGTATTTT. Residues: CASSDSYFTDTQYF. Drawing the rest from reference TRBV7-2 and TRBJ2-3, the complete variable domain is GAGVSQSPSNKVTEKGKDVELRCDPISGHTALYWYRQSLGQGLEFLIYFQGNSAPDKSGLPSDRFSAERTGGSVSTLTIQRTQQEDSAVYLCASSDSYFTDTQYFGPGTRLTVL.

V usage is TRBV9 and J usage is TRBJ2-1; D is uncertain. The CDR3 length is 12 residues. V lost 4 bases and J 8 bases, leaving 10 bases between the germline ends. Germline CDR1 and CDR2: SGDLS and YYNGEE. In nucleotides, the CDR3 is TGTGCCAGCAGCTCATACTTGGATGAGCAGTTCTTC. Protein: CASSSYLDEQFF.

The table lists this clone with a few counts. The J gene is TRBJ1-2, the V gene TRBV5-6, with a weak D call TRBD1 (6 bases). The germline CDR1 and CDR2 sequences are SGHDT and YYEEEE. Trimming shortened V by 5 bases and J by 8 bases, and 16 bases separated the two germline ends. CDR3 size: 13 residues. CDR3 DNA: TGTGCCAGCAGTCGAACAGGGAAATACGGCTACACCTTC. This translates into CASSRTGKYGYTF.

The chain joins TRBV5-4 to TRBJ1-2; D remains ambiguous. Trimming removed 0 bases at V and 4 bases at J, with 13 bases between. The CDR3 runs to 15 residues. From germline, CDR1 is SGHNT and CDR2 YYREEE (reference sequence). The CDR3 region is CASSLAVGGGYGYTF. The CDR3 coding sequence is TGTGCCAGCAGCTTGGCCGTGGGAGGCGGCTATGGCTACACCTTC.

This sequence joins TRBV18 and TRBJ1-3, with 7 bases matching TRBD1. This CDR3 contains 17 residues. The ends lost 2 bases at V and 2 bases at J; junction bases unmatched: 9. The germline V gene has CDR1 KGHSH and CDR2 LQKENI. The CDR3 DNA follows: TGTGCCAGCTCACCATCACAGGGGCAAGGGGCTGGAAACACCATATATTTT. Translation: CASSPSQGQGAGNTIYF. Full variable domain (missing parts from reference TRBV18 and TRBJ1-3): NAGVMQNPRHLVRRRGQEARLRCSPMKGHSHVYWYRQLPEEGLKFMVYLQKENIIDESGMPKERFSAEFPKEGPSILRIQQVVRGDSAAYFCASSPSQGQGAGNTIYFGEGSWLTVV.

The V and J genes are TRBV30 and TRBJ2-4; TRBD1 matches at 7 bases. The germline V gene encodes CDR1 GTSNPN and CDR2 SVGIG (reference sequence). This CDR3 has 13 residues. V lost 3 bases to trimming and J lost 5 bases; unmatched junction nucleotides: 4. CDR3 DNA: TGTGCCTGGAGCCGAGGGGGCCAAAACATTCAGTACTTC. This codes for CAWSRGGQNIQYF.

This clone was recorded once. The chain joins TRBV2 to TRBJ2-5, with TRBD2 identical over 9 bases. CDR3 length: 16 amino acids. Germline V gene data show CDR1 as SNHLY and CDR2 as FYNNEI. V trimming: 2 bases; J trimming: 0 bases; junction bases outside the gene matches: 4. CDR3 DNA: TGTGCCAGCAGTGAAATCAGCGGGGGGAACCAAGAGACCCAGTACTTC. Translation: CASSEISGGNQETQYF.

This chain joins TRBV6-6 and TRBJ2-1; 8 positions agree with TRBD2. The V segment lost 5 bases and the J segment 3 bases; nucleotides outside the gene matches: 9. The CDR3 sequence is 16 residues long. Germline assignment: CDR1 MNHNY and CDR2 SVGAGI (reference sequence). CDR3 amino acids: CASSLPGRGDYNEQFF. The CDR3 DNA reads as TGTGCCAGCAGTCTTCCGGGGCGGGGGGACTACAATGAGCAGTTCTTC.

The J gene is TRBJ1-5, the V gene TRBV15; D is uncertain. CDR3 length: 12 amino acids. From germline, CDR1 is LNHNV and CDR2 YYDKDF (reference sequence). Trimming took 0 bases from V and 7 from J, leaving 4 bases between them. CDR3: CATSRDKQPQHF. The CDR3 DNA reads TGTGCCACCAGCAGAGATAAACAGCCCCAGCATTTT.

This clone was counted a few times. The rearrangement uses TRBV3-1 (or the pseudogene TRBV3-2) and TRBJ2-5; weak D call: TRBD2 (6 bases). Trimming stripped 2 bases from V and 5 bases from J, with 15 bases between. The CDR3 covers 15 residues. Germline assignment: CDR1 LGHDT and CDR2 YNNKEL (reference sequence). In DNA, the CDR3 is TGTGCCAGCAGCCAAAGGGACCTCGGAGGGGAGACCCAGTACTTC. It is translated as CASSQRDLGGETQYF.

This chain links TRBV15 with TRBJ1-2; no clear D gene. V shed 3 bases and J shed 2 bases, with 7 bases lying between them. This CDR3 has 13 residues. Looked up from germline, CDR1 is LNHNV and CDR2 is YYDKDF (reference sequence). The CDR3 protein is CATSSLPNYGYTF. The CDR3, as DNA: TGTGCCACCAGCAGTTTACCCAACTATGGCTACACCTTC.

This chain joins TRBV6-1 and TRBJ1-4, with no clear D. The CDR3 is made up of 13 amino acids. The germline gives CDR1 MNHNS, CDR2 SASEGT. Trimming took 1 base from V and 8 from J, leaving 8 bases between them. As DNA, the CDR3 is TGTGCCAGCAGTGAAGGGACTGAGGAAAAACTGTTTTTT. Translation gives CASSEGTEEKLFF.

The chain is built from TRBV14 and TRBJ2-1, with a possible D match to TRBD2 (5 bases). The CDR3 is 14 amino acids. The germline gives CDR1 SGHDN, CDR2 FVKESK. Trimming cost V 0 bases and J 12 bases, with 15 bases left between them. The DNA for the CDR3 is TGTGCCAGCAGCCAAGATTGGGGAGACCTCGTGCAGTTCTTC. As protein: CASSQDWGDLVQFF.

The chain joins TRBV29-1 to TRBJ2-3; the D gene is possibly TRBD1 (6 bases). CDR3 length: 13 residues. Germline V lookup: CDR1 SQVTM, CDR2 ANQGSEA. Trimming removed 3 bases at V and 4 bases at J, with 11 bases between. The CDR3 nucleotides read TGCAGCGTTGAGCTGACAGGTGCAGATACGCAGTATTTT. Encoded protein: CSVELTGADTQYF.

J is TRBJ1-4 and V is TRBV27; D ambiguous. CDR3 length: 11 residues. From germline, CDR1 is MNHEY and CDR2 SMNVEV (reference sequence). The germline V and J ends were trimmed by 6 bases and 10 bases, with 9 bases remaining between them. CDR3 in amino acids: CASSLGGKLFF. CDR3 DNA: TGTGCCAGCAGCCTTGGCGGAAAACTGTTTTTT.

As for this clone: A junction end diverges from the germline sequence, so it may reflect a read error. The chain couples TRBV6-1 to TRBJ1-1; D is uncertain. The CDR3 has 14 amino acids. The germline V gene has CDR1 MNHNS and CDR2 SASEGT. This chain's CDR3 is CASREGSLNTEAFF. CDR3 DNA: TGTGCCAGCAGGGAAGGGAGTTTGAACACTGAAGCTTTCTTT.

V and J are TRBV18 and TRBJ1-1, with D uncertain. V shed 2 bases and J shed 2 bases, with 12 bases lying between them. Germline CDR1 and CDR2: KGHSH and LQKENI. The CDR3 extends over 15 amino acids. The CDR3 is CASSPEGFRNTEAFF. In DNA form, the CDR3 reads TGTGCCAGCTCACCAGAAGGTTTTCGCAACACTGAAGCTTTCTTT.

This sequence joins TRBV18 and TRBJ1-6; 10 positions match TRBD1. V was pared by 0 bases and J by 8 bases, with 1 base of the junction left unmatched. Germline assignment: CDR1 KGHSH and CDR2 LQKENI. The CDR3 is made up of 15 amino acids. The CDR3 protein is CASSPPGTGDSPLHF. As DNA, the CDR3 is TGTGCCAGCTCACCACCTGGGACAGGGGATTCACCCCTCCACTTT.

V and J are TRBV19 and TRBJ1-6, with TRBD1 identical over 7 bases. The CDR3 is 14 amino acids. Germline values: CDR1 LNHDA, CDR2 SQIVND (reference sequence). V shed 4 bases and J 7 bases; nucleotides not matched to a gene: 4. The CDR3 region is CASSRTTGNSPLHF. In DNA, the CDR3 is TGTGCCAGTAGTAGGACGACAGGGAATTCACCCCTCCACTTT. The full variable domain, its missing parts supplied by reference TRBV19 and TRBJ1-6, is DGGITQSPKYLFRKEGQNVTLSCEQNLNHDAMYWYRQDPGQGLRLIYYSQIVNDFQKGDIAEGYSVSREKKESFPLTVTSAQKNPTAFYLCASSRTTGNSPLHFGNGTRLTVT.

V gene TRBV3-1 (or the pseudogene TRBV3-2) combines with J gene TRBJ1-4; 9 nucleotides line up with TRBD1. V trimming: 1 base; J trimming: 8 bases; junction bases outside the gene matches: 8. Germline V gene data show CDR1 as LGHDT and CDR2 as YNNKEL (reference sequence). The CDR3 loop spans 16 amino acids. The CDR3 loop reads CASSQVSTGGSEKLFF. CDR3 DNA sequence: TGTGCCAGCAGCCAAGTTTCCACAGGGGGCAGCGAAAAACTGTTTTTT.